This paragraph reports one T cell receptor (beta chain). The antigen it binds to is not known. The input lacks base qualities; no much larger clone sits a single base away. The source of the sample is a study of cytomegalovirus exposure and HLA in healthy donors (dated by TCRdb to about 2017). General notes on the study: An earlier analysis of 587 of the donors reported around 280 Gb of sequence data and 90 million to 120 million unique TCR beta sequences obtained from around 190 million T cells. An early release covering 550 to 650 HLA-typed donors comprised 300 to 350 gigabases of sequencing data and some 79 million unique TCR sequences. The genetic ancestry cluster associated with self-reported Caucasian donors included approximately 85% of the roughly 400 genotyped donors. The study aimed to test whether cataloging public T cell receptors could reveal signatures of past pathogen exposure. The study profiled the T cell repertoires of some 610 subjects by immunosequencing and related them to cytomegalovirus serostatus. Besides the first cohort of about 730 subjects, a separate validation cohort made up of 120 different subjects was used. To predict cytomegalovirus infection status, the study combined high-throughput TCR immunosequencing, statistical association of individual TCRs with disease status, and machine learning. A later analysis re-examined previously published TCR beta repertoires from 610 or so donors and added high-resolution HLA genotyping to investigate patterns of TCR occurrence. In the later analysis, no new phenotypic data were used to find candidate immune exposures; instead, reliance was placed on TCR beta sequences and their occurrence across donors. In an earlier analysis of around 540 of the donors, high-throughput TCR beta sequencing was used to judge whether each TCR beta V gene segment behaved as functional or pseudogenic. Donor age, sex, ethnicity and CMV serostatus were compiled together with the repertoire data. Genome-wide SNP genotypes for about 60% of the roughly 700 donors were used in a later genetic analysis, which treated that subset as a discovery cohort. Every discovery cohort repertoire had been produced on one sequencing platform. HLA typing covered class I and class II loci at four-digit resolution. The number of donors typed differed by locus, with about 629-630 for A, B, C, DRB1 and DQB1, roughly 520 for DQA1, approximately 580 for DPA1, and 450 to 480 for DPB1. Several DR-DQ haplotypes were handled as single units for association and clustering because linkage in the cohort was strong. Among some 400 genotyped donors of the cohort, an average of around 220,000 unique TCR beta nucleotide sequences was sequenced per donor, of which 15% to 20% were non-productive.

General findings and caveats noted by the study authors: Linkage disequilibrium might explain the correlated functional status among segregating V segments, but an unknown experimental factor could not be ruled out. In a later analysis, several top co-occurrence clusters were reported to appear linked to parvovirus B19, influenza, CMV and Epstein-Barr virus. According to a later analysis, most CMV-associated TCR beta chains appeared to be HLA-restricted, and the HLA associations seemed to be driven largely by CMV exposure. The cohort was sequenced for TCR beta chains only, and without alpha or paired-chain data the features that could be detected were limited. The authors suggested that the approach could potentially be generalized to other disease states and immunological phenotypes. In a later genetic analysis, a missense DCLRE1C variant was associated with V-gene and J-gene trimming of TCR beta chains, and the association was replicated in an independent cohort. The classifier was reported to diagnose cytomegalovirus status with high specificity and sensitivity in both the original and validation cohorts. Over 15 rarely observed V segments, including chromosome 9 orphons, were excluded from the earlier analysis of some 590 of the donors because counts were too low. Presence/absence analyses assumed roughly uniform sequencing depth across donors, an assumption that may not hold. At a false discovery rate of 0.05, a later analysis linked approximately 18,000 TCR beta sequences to specific HLA alleles. In a later analysis, HLA-associated TCR beta chains showed more clonal expansion and lower generation probabilities than non-associated chains that were equally common. Strong co-occurrence of HLA alleles, especially DR and DQ, made assigning TCR associations to individual alleles difficult. Across donors, most TCR sequences were observed very rarely, whereas some public TCRs were present in many individuals. In a later analysis, TCR association rates were found to vary across HLA loci, with the most associated TCRs seen for DRB1 alleles and the fewest for HLA-C alleles. In the study, some 160 TCR beta chains were listed as associated with cytomegalovirus. A few of the identified cytomegalovirus-associated TCR beta chains were confirmed in vitro to be specific for cytomegalovirus antigens. A further reported finding was that TCR beta sequences accurately predicted the HLA-A and HLA-B alleles for most subjects in the first cohort. Because HLA typing was missing for some donors at each locus, association tests included only the typed subset. A cluster of highly shared sequence variants was judged likely to represent a technical artifact of the sequencing pipeline. Immune exposure information for the cohort was limited to CMV serostatus. In an earlier analysis of under 600 of the donors, most TCR beta V segments were observed in productive rearrangements about 90% or about 30% of the time, broadly matching IMGT annotations. In a later genetic analysis, fewer N-insertions in productive TCRs were reported among donors in an Asian-associated ancestry cluster than the roughly 640-donor mean.

The cohort comprised 550 to 700 healthy bone marrow donors. All cohort members were sampled while nominally healthy, although unrecorded immune exposures were likely present. The donor was CMV seropositive and belonged to the group of 270 or so seropositive cohort members. A peripheral blood sample was provided by each donor, and peripheral blood mononuclear cells were used for TCR beta sequencing. Genomic DNA was extracted from the blood cell samples with the Qiagen DNeasy Blood Extraction Kit. Receptors were amplified or captured by the immunoSEQ multiplex PCR assay. For the multiplex PCR, a mixture combining 60 forward primers for TCR Vbeta segments and 13 reverse primers for TCR Jbeta segments was used. A multiplex PCR assay on genomic DNA amplified the CDR3 region of rearranged TCR beta genes. The amplified TCR beta libraries were sequenced on the Illumina HiSeq System as 87-base-pair reads. Per the original workflow: Across the 670 or so repertoires, a later analysis counted 80 million or so unique TCR beta chains, approximately 12 million of which were shared by at least two donors. A nearest-neighbor algorithm error-corrected the raw reads and collapsed the reads into unique sequences, merging closely related sequences to remove PCR and sequencing errors. CDR3 sequences were aligned to IMGT reference sequences to assign V, D and J gene segments. Each retained sequence needed at least a six-nucleotide match to both a V gene segment and a J gene segment. Rearrangements were classified as productive when the CDR3 lacked stop codons and remained in frame with V and J, and all other rearrangements were classified as non-productive. CDR3 was defined according to IMGT convention as the region running from the second conserved V-encoded cysteine to the conserved J-encoded phenylalanine. The earlier analysis of 500 to 650 of the donors excluded any sequence lacking an unambiguous match to a single V gene segment. An earlier analysis of several hundred of the donors called V segments functional above 56.7% productive rearrangements and segregating when the between-donor standard deviation exceeded 5%. A statistical classification framework was developed to diagnose cytomegalovirus status using the catalog of TCR beta chain sequences. A later analysis assigned V and J genes by comparing TCR nucleotide sequences with IMGT/GENE-DB human TR gene sequences. The TCRdist pipeline was used in a later analysis to assign CDR3 sequences and most-parsimonious VDJ recombination scenarios. A later analysis defined each TCR beta chain by its CDR3 amino acid sequence plus V-gene family, and excluded reads lacking a unique V-gene family. In a later analysis, approximately 640 highly shared, low-generation-probability nucleotide sequences were removed to address suspected cross-contamination and a sequencing artifact. A later analysis calculated a clonal expansion index for each public chain from normalized within-repertoire ranks of inferred template counts. A later analysis computed generation probabilities with a VDJ recombination model fitted to out-of-frame rearrangements, and checked the results against IGoR. In a later analysis, hypergeometric tests were used to score TCR-TCR, TCR-HLA and TCR-CMV co-occurrence, with a repertoire-size bias correction applied to TCR pairs. In a later analysis, false discovery rates were estimated by permuting HLA or CMV assignments 20 times. A later analysis grouped co-occurring TCRs with DBSCAN, adding TCRdist sequence similarity when clustering within HLA-allele-positive subsets. Co-occurrence clustering excluded repertoires with fewer than 30,000 or more than 120,000 public chains, plus five with anomalous nucleotide sharing. In its TCRdb copy, this immuneACCESS table keeps in-frame sequences only and misses some clones. Where compared with another copy, unresolved V genes explain less than half of these, and the others have no known cause. The V and J calls and the clone size are those of that table, but D and trimming were determined from the DNA. For this sample the table gives more than 95,000 clones, of which roughly 80% were detected only once. The ten largest clonotypes hold 4% of the sample.

Sequenced material: PBMCs. This receptor was taken from a man younger than 35 in good health and CMV-seropositive.

The base sequence is TGCAGCGTTGTATGGGGGGGAACTGAAGCTTTCTTT. Its protein reads: CSVVWGGTEAFF. This receptor chain uses TRBV29-1 and TRBJ1-1, and the D gene may be TRBD1, 5 bases matching. The junction shows trimming of 4 bases on V and 5 bases on J, plus 11 bases between the germline ends. The CDR3 goes from the cysteine to the phenylalanine over 12 residues. The CDR3 DNA has 36 bases and is translated from base 1. The germline V gene sets CDR1 to SQVTM and CDR2 to ANQGSEA.